The next 29 T cell receptor beta chains were all read from a single sample in a study of beta chain features in type 1 diabetes. The entirety of the isolated RNA underwent reverse transcription, so expressed TCRB transcripts were sequenced. Generated by immunoSEQ multiplex PCR, the TCRdb table keeps only in-frame clones and is missing some. Of roughly 500,000 clones listed, 10% to 12% were seen once; the top ten hold about 0.045%. The sequencing input was naive CD4+ T cells from blood. These receptors all come from a woman younger than 35 in good health.

The CDR3 coding sequence is TGTGCCAGCAGCGCGACTAGCGGGCCCAAAAACATTCAGTACTTC. Protein: CASSATSGPKNIQYF. V and J are TRBV5-4 and TRBJ2-4, with 10 nucleotides matching TRBD2. After removal of 4 bases from V and 2 bases from J, the junction contained 3 bases not matched to a gene. Germline CDR1 SGHNT, CDR2 YYREEE (reference sequence). The CDR3 sequence is 15 residues long.

The chain joins TRBV6-6 to TRBJ1-1; tentatively, D is TRBD1 (5 bases). V was pared by 6 bases and J by 4 bases, with 15 bases between. The CDR3 has 14 residues. The germline gives CDR1 MNHNY, CDR2 SVGAGI (reference sequence). The CDR3 coding sequence is TGTGCCAGCAGCTTGGGGGACCTGGGCACTGAAGCTTTCTTT. This sequence encodes CASSLGDLGTEAFF.

The sample holds a few counts of this clone. This chain links TRBV25-1 with TRBJ2-2; weak D call: TRBD2 (5 bases). This CDR3 is built from 14 residues. Trimming took off 5 bases at V and 7 bases at J, with 14 bases between the two ends. Per germline, CDR1 MGHDK and CDR2 SYGVNS. CDR3 sequence: CASSWIGSGGELFF. CDR3 DNA: TGTGCCAGCAGTTGGATAGGGAGTGGCGGGGAGCTGTTTTTT.

V usage is TRBV10-3 and J usage is TRBJ2-7; 8 positions match TRBD1. The germline CDR1 and CDR2 sequences are ENHRY and SYGVKD. This CDR3 spans 13 amino acids. The J segment lost 5 bases and the V segment lost 6 bases, leaving 6 bases of the junction unmatched. This CDR3 reads CAISEEQGDEQYV. CDR3 DNA sequence: TGTGCCATCAGCGAAGAACAGGGGGACGAGCAGTACGTC.

In its sample, this clone was seen a few times. The chain couples TRBV11-1 to TRBJ1-2; D remains ambiguous. V lost 1 base to trimming and J lost 4 bases, with 16 bases between them. The CDR3 consists of 16 residues. CDR1 is SGHAT and CDR2 is FQDESV in the germline V gene (reference sequence). This CDR3 is CASSLDRASSAYGYTF. As DNA, the CDR3 is TGTGCCAGCAGCTTAGATCGGGCAAGCTCAGCCTATGGCTACACCTTC.

V usage is TRBV9 and J usage is TRBJ2-5, with 13 bases identical to TRBD2. V lost 0 bases and J lost 3; bases outside the gene matches: 5. The CDR3 has 17 amino acids. The V gene's germline CDR1 is SGDLS and CDR2 YYNGEE. The CDR3 sequence: CASSVGGLAGTKETQYF. Here the CDR3 DNA reads TGTGCCAGCAGCGTAGGGGGACTAGCGGGGACTAAAGAGACCCAGTACTTC. Combining the CDR3 with reference TRBV9 and TRBJ2-5 gives the whole variable domain DSGVTQTPKHLITATGQRVTLRCSPRSGDLSVYWYQQSLDQGLQFLIQYYNGEERAKGNILERFSAQQFPDLHSELNLSSLELGDSALYFCASSVGGLAGTKETQYFGPGTRLLVL.

In this sample, this clone turned up a few times. The genes are TRBV29-1 and TRBJ2-7, with D tentatively TRBD1 or TRBD2 (5 bases each). This CDR3 spans 13 amino acids. V lost 5 bases, J lost 2 bases, and 13 bases lay in between. Germline V gene lookup returns CDR1 SQVTM and CDR2 ANQGSEA. The DNA of the CDR3 is TGCAGCGTTACCGGGACCAGTACCTACGAGCAGTACGTC. This translates into CSVTGTSTYEQYV.

The rearrangement joins TRBV7-2 to TRBJ2-2, with D possibly matching TRBD2 (6 bases). From germline, CDR1 is SGHTA and CDR2 FQGNSA. Between the trimmed V and J ends, which lost 5 bases and 0 bases, there was a span of 19 bases. The CDR3 is 18 residues long. CDR3 amino acids: CASSTRPSGGSNTGELFF. For the CDR3, the DNA is TGTGCCAGCAGCACACGCCCCAGCGGAGGGTCGAACACCGGGGAGCTGTTTTTT.

The chain combines TRBV7-2 with TRBJ2-3; D ambiguous. This CDR3 is built from 14 residues. Trimming took off 5 bases at V and 4 bases at J, with 13 bases between the two ends. CDR1 is SGHTA and CDR2 is FQGNSA in the germline V gene. The CDR3 sequence: CASSVLSAADTQYF. Written as DNA, the CDR3 is TGTGCCAGCAGCGTTCTGTCGGCGGCAGATACGCAGTATTTT.

The chain couples TRBV29-1 to TRBJ1-1, with D unresolved. V lost 5 bases and J lost 0, with 7 bases in between. From germline, CDR1 is SQVTM and CDR2 ANQGSEA. The CDR3 has 12 amino acids. CDR3 in DNA: TGCAGCGTTTCACGGTTGAACACTGAAGCTTTCTTT. This translates into CSVSRLNTEAFF.

This chain uses TRBV7-2 with TRBJ2-2; no definite D call. Per germline, CDR1 SGHTA and CDR2 FQGNSA. Trimming took off 1 base at V and 1 base at J, with 10 bases between the two ends. This CDR3 has 16 amino acids. CDR3 amino acids: CASSLGPIKNTGELFF. The CDR3 DNA reads as TGTGCCAGCAGCTTAGGCCCGATAAAGAACACCGGGGAGCTGTTTTTT.

This clone came up a few times. The sample contains more than one DNA sequence encoding this CDR3. The J gene is TRBJ2-3, the V gene TRBV5-1, with D tentatively TRBD2 (5 bases). In germline, CDR1 is SGHRS, CDR2 YFSETQ. The CDR3 consists of 13 residues. V was shortened by 4 bases and J by 5 bases, with 11 bases between the two germline ends. In nucleotides, the CDR3 is TGCGCCAGCAGCCCGCGAGGGATAGATACGCAGTATTTT. Translated, it gives CASSPRGIDTQYF.

Only a few counts were recorded for this clone. The chain couples TRBV7-9 to TRBJ2-7; TRBD1 aligns across 9 bases. The CDR3 length is 15 residues. In germline, CDR1 is SEHNR, CDR2 FQNEAQ (reference sequence). Germline trimming cut 3 bases from V and 5 bases from J; bases unmatched to any gene: 8. The CDR3 nucleotides are TGTGCCAGCAGCTTCCGGGACAGGGACACCAACGAGCAGTACTTC. It specifies CASSFRDRDTNEQYF.

V gene TRBV29-1 combines with J gene TRBJ2-5; perhaps TRBD1 as D (6 bases). From germline, CDR1 is SQVTM and CDR2 ANQGSEA. The CDR3 length is 13 residues. The V end lost 6 bases, the J end lost 2 bases, and 13 bases lay between the germline ends. CDR3 nucleotide sequence: TGCAGCGTATCACAGGGCATACAAGAGACCCAGTACTTC. It encodes CSVSQGIQETQYF. The full variable domain, its missing parts supplied by reference TRBV29-1 and TRBJ2-5, is SAVISQKPSRDICQRGTSLTIQCQVDSQVTMMFWYRQQPGQSLTLIATANQGSEATYESGFVIDKFPISRPNLTFSTLTVSNMSPEDSSIYLCSVSQGIQETQYFGPGTRLLVL.

A few counts support this clone. The rearrangement joins TRBV4-3 to TRBJ2-3; D might be TRBD2 (6 bases). The CDR3 is made up of 15 amino acids. Trimming took 1 base from V and 9 from J, leaving 17 bases between them. The germline gives CDR1 LGHNA, CDR2 YSLEER. As DNA, the CDR3 is TGCGCCAGCAGCCAAGGACGCCCATGGGGGGAGACGCAGTATTTT. Amino acid sequence: CASSQGRPWGETQYF.

The chain recombines TRBV28 with TRBJ2-5; either TRBD1 or TRBD2 may fit D (5 bases each). Germline loops: CDR1 MDHEN, CDR2 SYDVKM. Trimming stripped 6 bases from V and 2 bases from J, with 16 bases between. The CDR3 runs 15 residues. In DNA, the CDR3 is TGTGCCAGCAGACCCTCATTGGGACGGCAAGAGACCCAGTACTTC. This sequence encodes CASRPSLGRQETQYF.

This clone has only a few counts. This CDR3 reads CASSPYRSNDEQYF. CDR3 nucleotides: TGTGCCAGCTCACCATATCGCAGTAACGACGAGCAGTACTTC. The rearrangement links TRBV18 to TRBJ2-7; the D is unclear. Trimming left V 2 bases short and J 5 bases short, with 13 bases between. CDR1 and CDR2 (germline): KGHSH, LQKENI. The CDR3 is made up of 14 amino acids.

This clone was seen more than once but under ten times. The chain carries TRBV7-3 and TRBJ2-5; D unresolved. The length of the CDR3 is 13 residues. CDR1 is SGHTA, CDR2 FQGTGA, per germline. Trimming removed 4 bases from V and 4 bases from J, with 10 bases in between. The CDR3 sequence is CASSYRARETQYF. In DNA form, the CDR3 reads TGTGCCAGCAGCTACCGGGCGCGAGAGACCCAGTACTTC. Combining the CDR3 with reference TRBV7-3 and TRBJ2-5 gives the whole variable domain GAGVSQTPSNKVTEKGKYVELRCDPISGHTALYWYRQSLGQGPEFLIYFQGTGAADDSGLPNDRFFAVRPEGSVSTLKIQRTERGDSAVYLCASSYRARETQYFGPGTRLLVL.

This clone was detected a few times. The chain is built from TRBV28 and TRBJ2-4; TRBD1 might be the D (5 bases). Trimming removed 7 bases from V and 8 bases from J, with 21 bases in between. The germline V gene has CDR1 MDHEN and CDR2 SYDVKM. The CDR3 consists of 15 residues. The CDR3 here is CASTPLSDSRDIQYF. In nucleotides, the CDR3 is TGTGCCAGCACCCCCTTGAGCGACTCCAGGGACATTCAGTACTTC.

This chain links TRBV7-6 with TRBJ2-3; a possible D gene is TRBD1 (6 bases). Germline V gene lookup returns CDR1 SGHVS and CDR2 FNYEAQ. The V end lost 0 bases, the J end lost 5 bases, and 9 bases lay between the germline ends. The length of the CDR3 is 14 residues. The CDR3 reads CASSLARGIDTQYF. CDR3 DNA: TGTGCCAGCAGCTTAGCCAGGGGTATAGATACGCAGTATTTT.

This sequence joins TRBV18 and TRBJ2-1; unclear D gene. The CDR3 extends over 15 amino acids. Trimming took 0 bases from V and 7 from J, leaving 13 bases between them. Germline CDR1 is KGHSH and CDR2 is LQKENI. CDR3 DNA sequence: TGTGCCAGCTCACCACCGGGTGGACGGTTTAATGAGCAGTTCTTC. The encoded protein is CASSPPGGRFNEQFF.

This clone was found a few times. The V call is TRBV2, the J call TRBJ2-7; D is perhaps TRBD2 (6 bases). This CDR3 has 12 amino acids. Germline V gene data show CDR1 as SNHLY and CDR2 as FYNNEI. Trimming stripped 8 bases from V and 7 bases from J, with 15 bases between. This CDR3 is CASGGLPWEQYF. CDR3 sequence (DNA): TGTGCCAGCGGGGGACTCCCCTGGGAGCAGTACTTC. Using reference TRBV2 and TRBJ2-7 for the parts outside the CDR3, the full variable domain is EPEVTQTPSHQVTQMGQEVILRCVPISNHLYFYWYRQILGQKVEFLVSFYNNEISEKSEIFDDQFSVERPDGSNFTLKIRSTKLEDSAMYFCASGGLPWEQYFGPGTRLTVT.

In this sample, this clone turned up a few times. The chain carries TRBV19 and TRBJ2-2; D is possibly TRBD1 (5 bases). V was trimmed by 7 bases and J by 0 bases, leaving 12 bases between them. This CDR3 has 15 residues. Germline V gene sequence: CDR1 LNHDA, CDR2 SQIVND (reference sequence). The CDR3 here is CASNTGKTNTGELFF. CDR3 in DNA: TGTGCCAGTAATACAGGAAAAACGAACACCGGGGAGCTGTTTTTT.

The V and J genes are TRBV9 and TRBJ2-2; 7 positions agree with TRBD2. The ends lost 3 bases at V and 6 bases at J; junction bases unmatched: 8. Germline V gene data show CDR1 as SGDLS and CDR2 as YYNGEE. This CDR3 region has 15 residues. Here the CDR3 DNA reads TGTGCCAGCAGCGACCGGGACTACCCGGCCGGGGAGCTGTTTTTT. Its translation: CASSDRDYPAGELFF.

This clone came up a few times. The chain uses TRBV7-2 and TRBJ2-1; the D gene is possibly TRBD2 (5 bases). In germline, CDR1 is SGHTA, CDR2 FQGNSA. V dropped 1 base and J dropped 3 bases, with 10 bases sitting between them. This CDR3 comprises 15 residues. Here the CDR3 DNA reads TGTGCCAGCAGCTTAGAACCGGGATTCTACAATGAGCAGTTCTTC. This codes for CASSLEPGFYNEQFF.

The genes are TRBV30 and TRBJ2-3; D tentatively fits TRBD1 or TRBD2 (5 bases each). Between the trimmed V and J ends, which lost 3 bases and 6 bases, there was a span of 16 bases. The CDR3 is 14 amino acids. CDR1 and CDR2 from the germline V gene are GTSNPN and SVGIG (reference sequence). This CDR3 is CAWRSKGWGDTQYF. The CDR3 nucleotides read TGTGCCTGGAGGTCTAAGGGTTGGGGGGATACGCAGTATTTT.

The V and J genes are TRBV5-1 and TRBJ2-7; D is possibly TRBD1 (5 bases). The CDR3 runs 13 residues. Trimming took off 4 bases at V and 5 bases at J, with 13 bases between the two ends. Germline lookup yields CDR1 SGHRS and CDR2 YFSETQ. CDR3 amino acids: CASSPESGNEQYV. DNA for the CDR3: TGCGCCAGCAGCCCCGAGTCAGGGAACGAGCAGTACGTC.

The CDR3 DNA reads TGCGCCAGCAGCTATGACAACTCTGGGGCCAACGTCCTGACTTTC. This encodes CASSYDNSGANVLTF. The gene calls are TRBV5-1 and TRBJ2-6, with D uncertain. This CDR3 has 15 residues. CDR1 is SGHRS and CDR2 is YFSETQ in the germline V gene. Trimming removed 3 bases from V and 0 bases from J, with 7 bases in between.

In DNA, the CDR3 is TGTGCCTGGAGTGCAACAGGTCCCGGGGCCCAGTACTTC. Amino acid sequence: CAWSATGPGAQYF. This chain connects TRBV30 to TRBJ2-5; possibly TRBD1 or TRBD2 for D (5 bases each). The CDR3 extends over 13 amino acids. From germline, CDR1 is GTSNPN and CDR2 SVGIG (reference sequence). V lost 1 base and J lost 9, with 15 bases in between.